These T cell receptor beta chains were read from a single sample in a study of response to subunit inactivated influenza vaccine. MiXCR, applied by TCRdb to the RT-PCR reads, yields one record per CDR3 protein. The table has hundreds of thousands of distinct CDR3 sequences, 7.6% seen once. Here the sequenced sample was PBMCs from blood, taken about 23 months after vaccination. Receptors were obtained from a man aged 50 to 69 who received an inactivated influenza vaccine. CDR3s include the opening cysteine and the closing phenylalanine or tryptophan. D genes are given only for firm matches. A row's size may be missing; if present it is once, few, many or a size class.

>TRBV29-1|TRBJ2-7|TRBD2|-
CSVAGLAGATSYEQYF
TGCAGCGTTGCCGGACTAGCGGGAGCTACGTCCTACGAGCAGTACTTC
>TRBV11-2|TRBJ2-1|-|few
CASSTRHEQFF
TGTGCCAGCAGCACCCGGCATGAGCAGTTCTTC
>TRBV20-1|TRBJ2-2|-|-
CSARDLLRVSAGELFF
TGCAGTGCTAGAGATCTATTGAGGGTATCGGCCGGGGAGCTGTTTTTT
>TRBV5-1|TRBJ1-1|-|many
CASSLNGGVGNTEAFF
TGCGCCAGCAGCTTGAATGGGGGGGTCGGGAACACTGAAGCTTTCTTT
>TRBV6-5|TRBJ1-4|-|many
CASSYSMWATNEKLFF
TGTGCCAGCAGTTACTCGATGTGGGCTACTAATGAAAAACTGTTTTTT
>TRBV27|TRBJ1-2|-|-
CASKTANYGYTF
TGTGCCAGCAAGACGGCGAACTATGGCTACACCTTC
>TRBV7-2|TRBJ1-2|-|many
CASSFSNYGYTF
TGTGCCAGCAGCTTTTCCAACTATGGCTACACCTTC
>TRBV2|TRBJ1-6|-|few
CASSEGRSNSPLHF
TGTGCCAGCAGTGAAGGCAGGAGTAATTCACCCCTCCACTTT
>TRBV12-3/TRBV12-4|TRBJ2-3|-|many
CASSAMSGRRNTQYF
TGTGCCAGCAGTGCGATGTCGGGGAGGAGGAATACGCAGTATTTT
>TRBV6-5|TRBJ1-6|-|many
CASSYGGSNSPLHF
TGTGCCAGCAGTTATGGGGGGTCCAATTCACCCCTCCACTTT
>TRBV7-9|TRBJ1-3|-|few
CASSSVGHTGNTIYF
TGTGCCAGCAGCTCGGTGGGACATACTGGAAACACCATATATTTT
>TRBV29-1|TRBJ2-6|-|few
CSVVGAGANVLTF
TGCAGCGTTGTAGGGGCTGGGGCCAACGTCCTGACTTTC
>TRBV6-1|TRBJ1-4|-|many
CASSRGRTVGEKLFF
TGTGCCAGCAGTCGTGGGCGGACAGTTGGTGAAAAACTGTTTTTT
>TRBV20-1|TRBJ1-1|-|few
CSAARDTEAFF
TGCAGTGCTGCCAGGGACACTGAAGCTTTCTTT
>TRBV12-3/TRBV12-4|TRBJ1-2|TRBD1|few
CASSPEQGAFYGYTF
TGTGCCAGCAGTCCCGAACAGGGGGCCTTCTATGGCTACACCTTC
>TRBV20-1|TRBJ2-5|-|many
CSARAGTTQYF
TGCAGTGCTAGAGCCGGGACGACCCAGTACTTC
>TRBV7-3|TRBJ2-1|-|-
CASSLNGRGRDEQFF
TGTGCCAGCAGCTTAAATGGAAGGGGGAGAGATGAGCAGTTCTTC
>TRBV15|TRBJ2-7|TRBD1|-
CATARDRGSYEQYF
TGTGCCACCGCACGGGACAGGGGCTCCTACGAGCAGTACTTC
>TRBV29-1|TRBJ2-3|-|few
CSVEQGGRTDTQYF
TGCAGCGTGGAACAGGGAGGCCGGACAGATACGCAGTATTTT
>TRBV27|TRBJ2-5|-|-
CASSYRDQETQYF
TGTGCCAGCAGTTACAGGGACCAAGAGACCCAGTACTTC
>TRBV12-3/TRBV12-4|TRBJ2-5|-|many
CASSFEAGETQYF
TGTGCCAGCAGTTTTGAAGCGGGAGAGACCCAGTACTTC
>TRBV7-2|TRBJ1-6|TRBD1|few
CASSLKRQGTPLHF
TGTGCCAGCAGCTTAAAGAGACAGGGGACGCCCCTCCACTTT
>TRBV12-3/TRBV12-4|TRBJ2-2|-|many
CASSRSVGNTGELFF
TGTGCCAGCAGTCGTAGCGTGGGGAACACCGGGGAGCTGTTTTTT
>TRBV6-5|TRBJ1-4|TRBD1|few
CASSYSRQGASEKLFF
TGTGCCAGCAGTTACTCGAGGCAGGGGGCTAGTGAAAAACTGTTTTTT
>TRBV5-1|TRBJ2-5|-|few
CASSSAGSTRAQYF
TGCGCCAGCAGCAGCGCCGGGAGCACCCGGGCCCAGTACTTC
>TRBV7-2|TRBJ1-1|-|-
CASSLPLLGTEAFF
TGTGCCAGCAGCTTGCCCCTATTGGGCACTGAAGCTTTCTTT
>TRBV28|TRBJ1-5|-|many
CASHDIGGAEWTQPQHF
TGTGCCAGCCACGATATTGGAGGGGCCGAGTGGACTCAGCCCCAGCATTTT
>TRBV11-2|TRBJ2-1|-|many
CASSLGSIMGPSYNEQFF
TGTGCCAGCAGCTTAGGAAGTATTATGGGTCCCTCCTACAATGAGCAGTTCTTC
>TRBV20-1|TRBJ2-3|TRBD2|few
CSARVSSGSTDTQYF
TGCAGTGCTAGAGTCTCTAGCGGGAGCACAGATACGCAGTATTTT
>TRBV5-1|TRBJ2-3|-|many
CASSLGSDADTQYF
TGCGCCAGCAGCTTGGGGAGCGACGCAGATACGCAGTATTTT
>TRBV10-2|TRBJ2-1|TRBD1|-
CASRRDRGHYNEQFF
TGCGCCAGCAGGAGGGACAGGGGCCACTACAATGAGCAGTTCTTC
>TRBV11-2|TRBJ2-3|TRBD2|many
CASSLNPSGGADTQYF
TGTGCCAGCAGCCTCAATCCTAGCGGGGGGGCAGATACGCAGTATTTT
>TRBV3-1|TRBJ2-7|TRBD2|many
CASSQVASGYYEQYF
TGTGCCAGCAGCCAAGTGGCTAGCGGTTACTACGAGCAGTACTTC
>TRBV12-5|TRBJ2-3|TRBD2|few
CASGLVPAGGSDTQYF
TGTGCTAGTGGTTTGGTACCAGCGGGAGGTTCAGATACGCAGTATTTT
>TRBV18|TRBJ1-1|-|few
CASSPPVVTEAFF
TGTGCCAGCTCACCACCGGTGGTTACTGAAGCTTTCTTT
>TRBV2|TRBJ2-1|TRBD2|-
CASRGTSRSYNEQFF
TGTGCCAGCAGGGGGACTAGCCGCTCCTACAATGAGCAGTTCTTC
>TRBV28|TRBJ2-2|TRBD2|many
CASRVAGGPANTGELFF
TGTGCCAGCAGAGTAGCGGGGGGCCCTGCGAACACCGGGGAGCTGTTTTTT
>TRBV20-1|TRBJ2-3|-|-
CSAKARSYTDTQYF
TGCAGTGCCAAAGCAAGAAGTTACACAGATACGCAGTATTTT
>TRBV3-1|TRBJ2-7|-|-
CASSPPGGTSYEQYF
TGTGCCAGCAGCCCCCCCGGGGGCACTTCCTACGAGCAGTACTTC
>TRBV7-9|TRBJ2-1|-|few
CASSGGWGSSYNEQFF
TGTGCCAGCAGCGGCGGGTGGGGGAGCTCCTACAATGAGCAGTTCTTC
>TRBV7-9|TRBJ1-4|TRBD1|-
CASSPQGANEKLFF
TGTGCCAGCAGCCCACAGGGGGCTAATGAAAAACTGTTTTTT
>TRBV24-1|TRBJ2-5|-|few
CATSDPGEETQYF
TGTGCCACCAGTGATCCGGGGGAAGAGACCCAGTACTTC
>TRBV5-6|TRBJ2-7|-|-
CASSLDRVNYEQYF
TGTGCCAGCAGCTTGGACAGGGTCAACTACGAGCAGTACTTC
>TRBV7-2|TRBJ2-1|TRBD2|many
CASSSSGTTTYNEQFF
TGTGCCAGCAGCTCATCCGGGACTACAACCTACAATGAGCAGTTCTTC
>TRBV12-3/TRBV12-4|TRBJ2-3|-|many
CASSTGTDTQYF
TGTGCCAGCAGCACGGGCACAGATACGCAGTATTTT
>TRBV6-5|TRBJ2-3|-|once
CASSYSRRDTQYF
TGTGCCAGCAGTTACTCGAGGAGGGATACGCAGTATTTT
>TRBV30|TRBJ1-2|TRBD1|-
CAWSRDRESYTF
TGTGCCTGGAGCCGCGACAGGGAGAGCTACACCTTC
>TRBV4-1|TRBJ2-6|-|-
CASSQSGGANVLTF
TGCGCCAGCAGCCAATCGGGAGGGGCCAACGTCCTGACTTTC
>TRBV20-1|TRBJ2-5|-|-
CSAKAVAEQQETQYF
TGCAGTGCTAAGGCGGTAGCGGAGCAACAAGAGACCCAGTACTTC
>TRBV29-1|TRBJ2-7|TRBD2|few
CSASAGGEQYF
TGCAGCGCCTCTGCGGGGGGTGAGCAGTACTTC
>TRBV27|TRBJ2-5|TRBD2|few
CASSLRGGGSQYF
TGTGCCAGCAGTTTACGCGGGGGGGGTTCCCAGTACTTC
>TRBV6-2/TRBV6-3|TRBJ2-7|TRBD2|few
CASNPPGLGLYEQYF
TGTGCCAGCAACCCACCGGGACTAGGTCTCTACGAGCAGTACTTC